A selection of T cell receptor beta chains follows, all from one sample in a study of regulatory T cells in long-lasting Graves disease. One entry per CDR3 protein results from TCRdb running MiXCR on the multiplex PCR reads. The sample records some 230,000 distinct CDR3 sequences, about 18% being singletons. The specimen comprised peripheral blood mononuclear cells (PBMCs), sampled at new diagnosis, from a patient treated with antithyroid drugs. All receptors derive from a female donor with Graves disease. Each CDR3 is given with its conserved first and last residue. A D gene is named only where the DNA matches it firmly. Clone size is stated in some rows and not others, as once, few, many or a class when expanded.

CDR3nt	CDR3aa	d_gene	abundance	v_gene	j_gene
TGTGCCAGCAGATTGTGGGGCACCCAAGAGACCCAGTACTTC	CASRLWGTQETQYF	-	many	TRBV7-2	TRBJ2-5
TGCGCCAGCAGCTTGGACGGGGTTAATTGGAACACTGAAGCTTTCTTT	CASSLDGVNWNTEAFF	-	many	TRBV7-9	TRBJ1-1
TGTGCCAGCAGCTTGGAAGGGATGGGAACTAATGAAAAACTGTTTTTT	CASSLEGMGTNEKLFF	-	few	TRBV5-5	TRBJ1-4
TGTGCCAGCAATCCACAGGGTCCGGTCGCTGAAGCTTTCTTT	CASNPQGPVAEAFF	-	few	TRBV25-1	TRBJ1-1
TGTGCCATCAGTGAGGGGGCGGGGAACACTGAAGCTTTCTTT	CAISEGAGNTEAFF	-	many	TRBV10-3	TRBJ1-1
TGTGCCAGCAGCCCACTCACTAATGAGCAGTTCTTC	CASSPLTNEQFF	-	many	TRBV28	TRBJ2-1
TGTGCCAGCAGCTTAGGGGTTGGCGGGAGGGCCAGCACCGGGGAGCTGTTTTTT	CASSLGVGGRASTGELFF	TRBD2	many	TRBV11-2	TRBJ2-2
TGCAGTGCTAGATCAGATCGTGGGGCCCACACTGAAGCTTTCTTT	CSARSDRGAHTEAFF	-	many	TRBV20-1	TRBJ1-1
TGTGCCAGCAGTTTAAAGGGACAGTACTTC	CASSLKGQYF	-	many	TRBV12-3/TRBV12-4	TRBJ2-7
TGTGCCAGCAGCTTAGCCGGCGTGGCCCCCGAGCAGTACTTC	CASSLAGVAPEQYF	-	many	TRBV7-9	TRBJ2-7
TGCAGTGCTAGTCAGGGATGGGTTAGCAATCAGCCCCAGCATTTT	CSASQGWVSNQPQHF	-	many	TRBV20-1	TRBJ1-5
TGTGCCACCAGTGTACCCACGGCAGCTAACTATGGCTACACCTTC	CATSVPTAANYGYTF	-	many	TRBV24-1	TRBJ1-2
TGCGCCAGCAGCCAAGAGTGGGCCGGGGGCGGAGGTGGCTACACCTTC	CASSQEWAGGGGGYTF	-	few	TRBV4-1	TRBJ1-2
TGTGCCAGCTCACCAGACTCCAGACTAGCCACAAATATTGGGGAGCAGTACTTC	CASSPDSRLATNIGEQYF	TRBD2	few	TRBV18	TRBJ2-7
TGTGCCAGCAGTGATCGCGCCTACAATGAGCAGTTCTTC	CASSDRAYNEQFF	-	many	TRBV2	TRBJ2-1
TGCAGTGCTAGAGATGCAGGGTTTTATAGCAATCAGCCCCAGCATTTT	CSARDAGFYSNQPQHF	-	many	TRBV20-1	TRBJ1-5
TGCAGTGCTAGAGATACTAGCGGGGTCTACGAGCAGTACTTC	CSARDTSGVYEQYF	TRBD2	many	TRBV20-1	TRBJ2-7
TGTGCCAGCAGCGTAGGAAGTCACACAGATACGCAGTATTTT	CASSVGSHTDTQYF	-	-	TRBV9	TRBJ2-3
TGTGCCAGCAGCAAATTAGCGGGAGCCCGGGATACGCAGTATTTT	CASSKLAGARDTQYF	TRBD2	-	TRBV11-2	TRBJ2-3
TGTGCCAGCAGTGACAGGGGTACCCCGAGAGCTTTCTTT	CASSDRGTPRAFF	TRBD1	many	TRBV27	TRBJ1-1
TGCGCCAGCAGCTTCTACAGGGCGGATGAAAAACTGTTTTTT	CASSFYRADEKLFF	-	-	TRBV5-1	TRBJ1-4
TGTGCCTGGAGGGGTATAGGCACTGAAGCTTTCTTT	CAWRGIGTEAFF	-	-	TRBV30	TRBJ1-1
TGTGCCAGCAGCTTAGCTGGGGCCAACGTCCTGACTTTC	CASSLAGANVLTF	-	many	TRBV11-2	TRBJ2-6
TGCGCCAGCAGCCAAGACGGGACGGACCTCTACGAGCAGTACTTC	CASSQDGTDLYEQYF	-	few	TRBV4-1	TRBJ2-7
TGTGCCAGCAGTTTGGCAGGGTCGGAGACCCAGTACTTC	CASSLAGSETQYF	-	many	TRBV27	TRBJ2-5
TGTGCCAGTAGAGACCGGGACTACAATGAGCAGTTCTTC	CASRDRDYNEQFF	-	many	TRBV19	TRBJ2-1
TGTGCCAGCAGCTGGACAGGGAAGAATGGCTACACCTTC	CASSWTGKNGYTF	TRBD1	many	TRBV6-2/TRBV6-3	TRBJ1-2
TGTGCCAGCTCACCACCAGCCAGGGGAGAGGGCGAGCAGTACTTC	CASSPPARGEGEQYF	-	-	TRBV18	TRBJ2-7
TGTGCCACCAGTGCCGGTGGTGGCGGTCAGCCCCAGCATTTT	CATSAGGGGQPQHF	-	many	TRBV24-1	TRBJ1-5